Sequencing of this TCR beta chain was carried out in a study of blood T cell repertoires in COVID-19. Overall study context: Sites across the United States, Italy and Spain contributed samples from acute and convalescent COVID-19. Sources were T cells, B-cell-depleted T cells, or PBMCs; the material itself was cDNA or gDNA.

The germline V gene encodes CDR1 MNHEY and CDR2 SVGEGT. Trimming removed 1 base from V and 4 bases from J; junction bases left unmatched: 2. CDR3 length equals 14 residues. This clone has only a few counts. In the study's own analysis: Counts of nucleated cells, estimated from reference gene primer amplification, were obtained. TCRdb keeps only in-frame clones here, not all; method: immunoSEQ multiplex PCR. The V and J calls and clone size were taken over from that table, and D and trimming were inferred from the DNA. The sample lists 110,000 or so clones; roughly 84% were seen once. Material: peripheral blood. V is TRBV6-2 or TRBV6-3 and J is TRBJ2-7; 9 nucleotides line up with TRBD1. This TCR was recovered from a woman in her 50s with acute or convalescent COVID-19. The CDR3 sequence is CASSYYGQGYEQYF. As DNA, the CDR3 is TGTGCCAGCAGTTACTATGGACAGGGGTACGAGCAGTACTTC.